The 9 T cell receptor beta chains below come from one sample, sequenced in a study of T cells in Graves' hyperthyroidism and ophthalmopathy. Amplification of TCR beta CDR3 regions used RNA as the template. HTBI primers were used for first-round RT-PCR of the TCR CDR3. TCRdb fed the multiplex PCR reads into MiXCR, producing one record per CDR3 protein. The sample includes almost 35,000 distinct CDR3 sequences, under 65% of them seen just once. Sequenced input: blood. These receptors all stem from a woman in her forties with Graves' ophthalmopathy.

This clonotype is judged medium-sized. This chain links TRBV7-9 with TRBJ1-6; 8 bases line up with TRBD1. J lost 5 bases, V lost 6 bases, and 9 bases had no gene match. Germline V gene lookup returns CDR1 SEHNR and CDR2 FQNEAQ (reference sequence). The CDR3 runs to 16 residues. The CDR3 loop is CASSSPTGVHNSPLHF. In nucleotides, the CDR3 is TGTGCCAGCAGTAGTCCGACAGGGGTCCATAATTCACCCCTCCACTTT.

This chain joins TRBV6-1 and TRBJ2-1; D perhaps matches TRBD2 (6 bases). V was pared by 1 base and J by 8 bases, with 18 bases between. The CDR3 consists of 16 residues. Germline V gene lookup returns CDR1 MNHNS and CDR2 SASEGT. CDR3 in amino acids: CASSEVPNTGGYEQFF. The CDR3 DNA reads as TGTGCCAGCAGTGAAGTTCCGAACACCGGGGGATATGAGCAGTTCTTC.

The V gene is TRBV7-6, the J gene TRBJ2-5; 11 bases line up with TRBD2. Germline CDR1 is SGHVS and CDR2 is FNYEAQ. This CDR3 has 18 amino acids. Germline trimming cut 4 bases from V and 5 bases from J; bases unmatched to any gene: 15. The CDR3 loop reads CASSSNGVAGGAGETQYF. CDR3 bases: TGTGCCAGCAGCTCTAACGGGGTAGCGGGGGGGGCCGGGGAGACCCAGTACTTC. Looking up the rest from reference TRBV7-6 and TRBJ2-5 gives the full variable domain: GAGVSQSPRYKVTKRGQDVALRCDPISGHVSLYWYRQALGQGPEFLTYFNYEAQQDKSGLPNDRFSAERPEGSISTLTIQRTEQRDSAMYRCASSSNGVAGGAGETQYFGPGTRLLVL.

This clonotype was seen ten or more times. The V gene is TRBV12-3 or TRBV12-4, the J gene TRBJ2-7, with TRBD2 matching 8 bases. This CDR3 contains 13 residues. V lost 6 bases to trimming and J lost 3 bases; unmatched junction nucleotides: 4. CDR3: CASRLAASYEQYF. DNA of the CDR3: TGTGCCAGCAGACTAGCGGCTAGCTACGAGCAGTACTTC.

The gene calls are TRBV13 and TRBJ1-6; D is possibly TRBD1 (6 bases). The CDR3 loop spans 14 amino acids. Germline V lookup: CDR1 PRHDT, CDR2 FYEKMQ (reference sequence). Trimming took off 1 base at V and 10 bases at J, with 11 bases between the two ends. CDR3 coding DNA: TGTGCCAGCAGCTTAGAGGGGGTAGGGTCACCCCTCCACTTT. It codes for CASSLEGVGSPLHF.

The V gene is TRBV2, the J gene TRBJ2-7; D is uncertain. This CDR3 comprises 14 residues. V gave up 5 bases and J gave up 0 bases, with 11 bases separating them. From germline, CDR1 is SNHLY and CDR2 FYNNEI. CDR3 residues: CASSRSPCSYEQYF. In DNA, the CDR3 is TGTGCCAGCAGTCGGTCCCCGTGCTCCTACGAGCAGTACTTC.

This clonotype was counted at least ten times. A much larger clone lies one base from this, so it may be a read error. CDR3 protein: CSAPNPRRYNEQSF. The CDR3 region has the DNA TGCAGTGCCCCCAACCCGCGACGATACAATGAGCAGTCCTTC. The J gene is TRBJ2-1, the V gene TRBV20-1; no clear D. CDR3 length equals 14 residues. The germline V gene encodes CDR1 DFQATT and CDR2 SNEGSKA (reference sequence).

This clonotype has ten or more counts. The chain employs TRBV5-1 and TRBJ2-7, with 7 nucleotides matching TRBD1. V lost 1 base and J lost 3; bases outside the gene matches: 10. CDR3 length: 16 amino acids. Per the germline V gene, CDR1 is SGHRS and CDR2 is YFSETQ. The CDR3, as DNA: TGCGCCAGCAGCTTGCCCACAGGGGTCTTTGTCTACGAGCAGTACTTC. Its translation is CASSLPTGVFVYEQYF.

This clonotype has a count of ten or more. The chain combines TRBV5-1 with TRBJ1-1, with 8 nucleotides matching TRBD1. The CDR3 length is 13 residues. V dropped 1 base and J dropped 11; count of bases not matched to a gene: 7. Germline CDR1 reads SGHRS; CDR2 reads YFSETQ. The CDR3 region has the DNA TGCGCCAGCAGCTTGTTTGGGACAGGCCAGGCTTTCTTT. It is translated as CASSLFGTGQAFF.